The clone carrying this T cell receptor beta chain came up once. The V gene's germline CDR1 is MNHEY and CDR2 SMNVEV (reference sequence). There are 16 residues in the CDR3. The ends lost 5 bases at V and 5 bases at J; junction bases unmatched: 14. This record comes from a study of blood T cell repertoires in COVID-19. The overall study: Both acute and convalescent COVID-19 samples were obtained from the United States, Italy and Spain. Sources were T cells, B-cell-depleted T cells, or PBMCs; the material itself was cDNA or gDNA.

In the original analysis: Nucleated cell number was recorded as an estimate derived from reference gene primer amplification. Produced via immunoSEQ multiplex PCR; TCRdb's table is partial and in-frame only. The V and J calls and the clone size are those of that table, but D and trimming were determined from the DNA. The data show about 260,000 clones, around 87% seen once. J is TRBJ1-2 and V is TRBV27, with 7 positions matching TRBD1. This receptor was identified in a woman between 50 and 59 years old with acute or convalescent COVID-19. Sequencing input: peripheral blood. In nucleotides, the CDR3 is TGTGCCAGCAGTACGCGGGACAGCCGAGAGGAATATGGCTACACCTTC. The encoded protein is CASSTRDSREEYGYTF.